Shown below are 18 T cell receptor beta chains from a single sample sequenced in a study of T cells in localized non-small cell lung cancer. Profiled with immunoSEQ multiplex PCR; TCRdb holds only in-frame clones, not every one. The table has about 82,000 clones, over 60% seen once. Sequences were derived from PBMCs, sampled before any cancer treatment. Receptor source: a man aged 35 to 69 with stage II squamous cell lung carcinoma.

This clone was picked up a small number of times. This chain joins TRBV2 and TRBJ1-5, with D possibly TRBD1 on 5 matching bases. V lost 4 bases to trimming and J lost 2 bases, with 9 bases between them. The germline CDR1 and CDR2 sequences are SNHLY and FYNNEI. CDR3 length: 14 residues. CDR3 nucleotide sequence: TGTGCCAGCAGTGCGTTAGGGGGCAATCAGCCCCAGCATTTT. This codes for CASSALGGNQPQHF.

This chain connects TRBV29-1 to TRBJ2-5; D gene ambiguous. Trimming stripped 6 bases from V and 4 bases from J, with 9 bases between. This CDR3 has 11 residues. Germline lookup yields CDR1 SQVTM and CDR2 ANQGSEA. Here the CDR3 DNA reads TGCAGCGTCGCCGTTGCAGAGACCCAGTACTTC. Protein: CSVAVAETQYF.

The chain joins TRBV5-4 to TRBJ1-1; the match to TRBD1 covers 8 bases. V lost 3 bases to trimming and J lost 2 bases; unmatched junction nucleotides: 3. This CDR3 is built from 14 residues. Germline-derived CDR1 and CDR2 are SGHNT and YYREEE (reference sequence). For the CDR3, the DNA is TGTGCCAGCAGCTCGACAGGGGATAACACTGAAGCTTTCTTT. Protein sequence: CASSSTGDNTEAFF. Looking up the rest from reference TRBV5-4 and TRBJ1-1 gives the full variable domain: ETGVTQSPTHLIKTRGQQVTLRCSSQSGHNTVSWYQQALGQGPQFIFQYYREEENGRGNFPPRFSGLQFPNYSSELNVNALELDDSALYLCASSSTGDNTEAFFGQGTRLTVV.

For the CDR3, the DNA is TGTGCCAGCAACAAACGCGCGTCGAGCGGGAGGGGGGAGCAGTTCTTC. Translating gives CASNKRASSGRGEQFF. V is TRBV7-9 and J is TRBJ2-1; 10 nucleotides align to TRBD2. Germline V gene sequence: CDR1 SEHNR, CDR2 FQNEAQ (reference sequence). J was trimmed by 10 bases and V by 7 bases; bases with no gene match: 16. The CDR3 totals 16 residues. The full variable domain, completed using reference TRBV7-9 and TRBJ2-1, is DTGVSQNPRHKITKRGQNVTFRCDPISEHNRLYWYRQTLGQGPEFLTYFQNEAQLEKSRLLSDRFSAERPKGSFSTLEIQRTEQGDSAMYLCASNKRASSGRGEQFFGPGTRLTVL.

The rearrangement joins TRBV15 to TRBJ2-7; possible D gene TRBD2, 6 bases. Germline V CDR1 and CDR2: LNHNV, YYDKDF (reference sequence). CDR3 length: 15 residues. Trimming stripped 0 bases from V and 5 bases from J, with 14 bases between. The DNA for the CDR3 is TGTGCCACCAGCAGAGATCGGGAGTTTACGGACGAGCAGTACTTC. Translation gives CATSRDREFTDEQYF.

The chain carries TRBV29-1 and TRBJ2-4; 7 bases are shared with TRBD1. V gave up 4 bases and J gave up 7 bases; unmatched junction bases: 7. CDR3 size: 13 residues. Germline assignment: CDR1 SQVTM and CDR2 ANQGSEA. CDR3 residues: CSVGATGANIQYF. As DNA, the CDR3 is TGCAGCGTTGGGGCCACAGGGGCGAACATTCAGTACTTC. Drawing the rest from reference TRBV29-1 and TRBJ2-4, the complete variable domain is SAVISQKPSRDICQRGTSLTIQCQVDSQVTMMFWYRQQPGQSLTLIATANQGSEATYESGFVIDKFPISRPNLTFSTLTVSNMSPEDSSIYLCSVGATGANIQYFGAGTRLSVL.

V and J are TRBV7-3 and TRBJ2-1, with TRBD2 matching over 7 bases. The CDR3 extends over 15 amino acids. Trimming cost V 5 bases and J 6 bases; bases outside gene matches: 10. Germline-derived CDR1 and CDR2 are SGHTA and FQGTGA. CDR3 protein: CASSSIAGGGNEQFF. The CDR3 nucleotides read TGTGCCAGCAGCAGTATAGCGGGTGGGGGCAATGAGCAGTTCTTC. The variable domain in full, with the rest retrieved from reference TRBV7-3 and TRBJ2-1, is GAGVSQTPSNKVTEKGKYVELRCDPISGHTALYWYRQSLGQGPEFLIYFQGTGAADDSGLPNDRFFAVRPEGSVSTLKIQRTERGDSAVYLCASSSIAGGGNEQFFGPGTRLTVL.

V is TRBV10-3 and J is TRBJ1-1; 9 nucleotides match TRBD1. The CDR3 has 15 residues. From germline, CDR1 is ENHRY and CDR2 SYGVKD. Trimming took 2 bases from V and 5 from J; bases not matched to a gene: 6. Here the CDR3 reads CAISEDGQGKTEAFF. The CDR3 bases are TGTGCCATCAGTGAGGACGGACAGGGGAAGACTGAAGCTTTCTTT.

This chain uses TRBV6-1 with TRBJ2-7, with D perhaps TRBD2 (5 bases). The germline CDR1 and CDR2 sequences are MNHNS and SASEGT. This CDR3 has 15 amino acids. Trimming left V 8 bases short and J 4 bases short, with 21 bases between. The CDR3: CASEPLSGDWYEQYF. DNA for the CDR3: TGTGCCAGCGAGCCCCTAAGCGGAGACTGGTACGAGCAGTACTTC.

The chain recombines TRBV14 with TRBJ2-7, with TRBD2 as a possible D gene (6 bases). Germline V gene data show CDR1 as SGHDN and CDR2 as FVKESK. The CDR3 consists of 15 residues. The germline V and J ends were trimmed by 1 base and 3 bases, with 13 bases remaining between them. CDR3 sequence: CASSQGAGTLYEQYF. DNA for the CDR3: TGTGCCAGCAGCCAAGGAGCGGGTACTCTCTACGAGCAGTACTTC.

CDR3 DNA sequence: TGTGCCAGCAGTCCCGGAGGATCCAATCAGCCCCAGCATTTT. It specifies CASSPGGSNQPQHF. The J gene is TRBJ1-5, the V gene TRBV28, with unresolved D. This CDR3 is 14 amino acids long. Trimming left V 5 bases short and J 3 bases short, with 11 bases between. In germline, CDR1 is MDHEN, CDR2 SYDVKM.

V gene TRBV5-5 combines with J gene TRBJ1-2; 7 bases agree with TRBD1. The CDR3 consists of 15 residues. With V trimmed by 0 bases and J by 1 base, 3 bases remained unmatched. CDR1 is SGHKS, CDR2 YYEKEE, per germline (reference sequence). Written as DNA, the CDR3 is TGTGCCAGCAGCTTGGGGCAGGGGGTTAACTATGGCTACACCTTC. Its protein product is CASSLGQGVNYGYTF.

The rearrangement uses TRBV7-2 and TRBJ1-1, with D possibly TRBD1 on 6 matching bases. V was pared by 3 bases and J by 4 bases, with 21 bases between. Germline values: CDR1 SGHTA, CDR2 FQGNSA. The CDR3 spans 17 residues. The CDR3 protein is CASSLREGGRAGTEAFF. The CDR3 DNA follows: TGTGCCAGCAGCTTGCGAGAGGGGGGCAGGGCCGGCACTGAAGCTTTCTTT.

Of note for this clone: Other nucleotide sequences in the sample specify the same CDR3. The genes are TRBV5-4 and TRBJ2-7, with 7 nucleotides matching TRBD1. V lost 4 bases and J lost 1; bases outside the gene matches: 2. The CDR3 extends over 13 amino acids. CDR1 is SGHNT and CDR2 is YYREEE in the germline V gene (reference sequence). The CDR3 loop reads CASSRDRSYEQYF. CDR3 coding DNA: TGTGCCAGCAGCCGGGACAGATCCTACGAGCAGTACTTC.

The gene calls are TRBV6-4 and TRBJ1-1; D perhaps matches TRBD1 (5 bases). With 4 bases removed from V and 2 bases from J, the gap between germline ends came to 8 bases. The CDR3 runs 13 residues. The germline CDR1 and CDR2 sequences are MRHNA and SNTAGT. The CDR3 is CASSADRNTEAFF. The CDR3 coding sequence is TGTGCCAGCAGTGCTGACAGAAACACTGAAGCTTTCTTT.

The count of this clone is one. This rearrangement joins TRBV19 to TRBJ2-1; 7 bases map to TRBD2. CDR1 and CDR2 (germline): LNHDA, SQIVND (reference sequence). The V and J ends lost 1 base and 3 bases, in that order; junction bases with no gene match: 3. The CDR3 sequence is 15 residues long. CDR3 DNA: TGTGCCAGTAGTATAGGCGCGGGAGACTACAATGAGCAGTTCTTC. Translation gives CASSIGAGDYNEQFF.

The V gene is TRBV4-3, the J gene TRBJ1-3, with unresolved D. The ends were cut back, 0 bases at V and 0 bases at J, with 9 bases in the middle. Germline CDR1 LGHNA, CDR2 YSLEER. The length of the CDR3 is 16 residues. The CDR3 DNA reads TGCGCCAGCAGCCAAGAGAAGCCGAGCTCTGGAAACACCATATATTTT. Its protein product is CASSQEKPSSGNTIYF.

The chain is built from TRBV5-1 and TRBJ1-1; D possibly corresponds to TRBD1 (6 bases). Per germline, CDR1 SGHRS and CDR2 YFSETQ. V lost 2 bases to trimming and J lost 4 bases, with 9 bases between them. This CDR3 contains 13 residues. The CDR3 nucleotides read TGCGCCAGCAGCTTCCGCAGGGGCACTGAAGCTTTCTTT. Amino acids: CASSFRRGTEAFF. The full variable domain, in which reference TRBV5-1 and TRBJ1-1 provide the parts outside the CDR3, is KAGVTQTPRYLIKTRGQQVTLSCSPISGHRSVSWYQQTPGQGLQFLFEYFSETQRNKGNFPGRFSGRQFSNSRSEMNVSTLELGDSALYLCASSFRRGTEAFFGQGTRLTVV.